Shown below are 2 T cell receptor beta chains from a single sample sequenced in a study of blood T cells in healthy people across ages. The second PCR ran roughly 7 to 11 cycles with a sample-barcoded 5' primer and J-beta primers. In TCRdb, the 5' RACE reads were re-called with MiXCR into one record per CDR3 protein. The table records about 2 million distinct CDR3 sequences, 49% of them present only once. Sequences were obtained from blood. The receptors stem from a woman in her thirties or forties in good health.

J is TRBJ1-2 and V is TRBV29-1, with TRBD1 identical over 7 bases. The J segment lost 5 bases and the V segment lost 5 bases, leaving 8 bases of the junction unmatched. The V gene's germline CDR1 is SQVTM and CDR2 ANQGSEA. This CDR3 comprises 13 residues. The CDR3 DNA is TGCAGCGTTTACAGGGGTTTATTTTATGGCTACACCTTC. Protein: CSVYRGLFYGYTF.

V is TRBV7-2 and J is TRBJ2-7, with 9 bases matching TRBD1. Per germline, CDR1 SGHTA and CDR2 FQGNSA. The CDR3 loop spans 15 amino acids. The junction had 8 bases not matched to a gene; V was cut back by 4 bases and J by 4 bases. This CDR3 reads CASSSTRTGVYEQYF. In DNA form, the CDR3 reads TGTGCCAGCAGCTCGACCAGGACAGGGGTGTACGAGCAGTACTTC. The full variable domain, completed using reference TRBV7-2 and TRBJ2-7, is GAGVSQSPSNKVTEKGKDVELRCDPISGHTALYWYRQSLGQGLEFLIYFQGNSAPDKSGLPSDRFSAERTGGSVSTLTIQRTQQEDSAVYLCASSSTRTGVYEQYFGPGTRLTVT.